These 13 T cell receptor beta chains were all obtained from the same sample, sequenced in a study of tumor and adjacent non-tumor tissue in lung cancer. The library came from three nested PCR rounds adapted from ARM-PCR protocols. TCRdb reprocessed the multiplex PCR reads with MiXCR, giving one entry per CDR3 protein. Found here are more than 35,000 distinct CDR3 sequences, roughly three fifths of them singletons; the top ten hold 15% to 20%. RNA was extracted from bulk tissue without any cell sorting. Distant lung tissue was collected more than 3 cm away from the tumor edge. The sample comprised distant non-tumor lung tissue. These receptors all come from a middle-aged woman with non-small cell lung cancer.

The chain links TRBV7-8 to TRBJ2-7, with TRBD1 as a possible D gene (6 bases). The CDR3 loop spans 14 amino acids. Germline lookup yields CDR1 SGHVS and CDR2 FQNEAQ. The ends were cut back, 4 bases at V and 2 bases at J, with 12 bases in the middle. The CDR3 region has the DNA TGTGCCAGCAGCTCTCAGACAGGAGCCTACGAGCAGTACTTC. This translates into CASSSQTGAYEQYF.

In regard to this clonotype: Germline is not matched at one junction end, which may reflect a read error. The chain recombines TRBV7-2 with TRBJ2-5; no clear D. Germline CDR1 is SGHTA and CDR2 is FQGNSA. CDR3 length: 13 residues. The DNA of the CDR3 is TGTGCCAGGAGCTTAGGGATAGAAGAGACCCAGTACTTC. Amino acids: CARSLGIEETQYF.

The chain joins TRBV20-1 to TRBJ1-2; D is possibly TRBD1 (6 bases). The CDR3 is 14 amino acids. Germline CDR1 and CDR2: DFQATT and SNEGSKA (reference sequence). Trimming shortened V by 6 bases and J by 5 bases, and 19 bases separated the two germline ends. The DNA for the CDR3 is TGCAGTGCCCTCGACGGACAGTTAGCTTATGGCTACACCTTC. Its protein product is CSALDGQLAYGYTF.

The chain employs TRBV7-8 and TRBJ2-7, with D possibly being TRBD1 (5 bases). Trimming stripped 6 bases from V and 7 bases from J, with 22 bases between. This CDR3 has 15 residues. CDR1 SGHVS and CDR2 FQNEAQ come from the germline V gene. CDR3 sequence (DNA): TGTGCCAGCAGTCCAGAGTCGGCAGGGATTCAAGAGCAGTACTTC. This encodes CASSPESAGIQEQYF. Based on the CDR3 plus reference TRBV7-8 and TRBJ2-7, the full variable domain is GAGVSQSPRYKVAKRGQDVALRCDPISGHVSLFWYQQALGQGPEFLTYFQNEAQLDKSGLPSDRFFAERPEGSVSTLKIQRTQQEDSAVYLCASSPESAGIQEQYFGPGTRLTVT.

The rearrangement joins TRBV13 to TRBJ2-3; D is ambiguous. V was trimmed by 2 bases and J by 4 bases, leaving 7 bases between them. The CDR3 loop spans 13 amino acids. From germline, CDR1 is PRHDT and CDR2 FYEKMQ (reference sequence). Written as DNA, the CDR3 is TGTGCCAGCAGCTTACGGGTCGCAGATACGCAGTATTTT. The encoded protein is CASSLRVADTQYF.

On this clonotype: A read error may explain this, as a much larger clone is one base away. The chain joins TRBV7-9 to TRBJ1-2; 7 bases line up with TRBD1. V dropped 5 bases and J dropped 8; count of bases not matched to a gene: 26. In germline, CDR1 is SEHNR, CDR2 FQNEAQ (reference sequence). There are 19 residues in the CDR3. The DNA of the CDR3 is TGTGCCAGCAGCATACTAAACAGGGGAAGTGAAGCCACCGGGTGGGGCTACACCTTC. Translated: CASSILNRGSEATGWGYTF.

Notes on this clonotype: The conserved phenylalanine or tryptophan is not found at the CDR3 terminus, so this likely reflects a read error. Here the CDR3 reads CASSNGLAQEAFY. The CDR3 DNA reads TGTGCCAGCAGCAATGGGCTAGCTCAGGAAGCTTTCTAT. The rearrangement uses TRBV6-5 and TRBJ1-1; D is uncertain. Germline V gene sequence: CDR1 MNHEY, CDR2 SVGAGI. The CDR3 has 13 residues. Trimming pared 6 bases from V and 8 bases from J, leaving 16 bases between.

This clonotype was found once. At one of its ends the junction is not consistent with the germline gene, which may arise from a read error. The V call is TRBV29-1, the J call TRBJ2-7, with TRBD2 identical over 7 bases. The CDR3 extends over 16 amino acids. CDR1 is SQVTM, CDR2 ANQGSEA, per germline. As DNA, the CDR3 is TGCAGCGTTGGGGGTTTGGGGGGGATTTCTTCGCACGAGCAGTATTTC. Its translation: CSVGGLGGISSHEQYF.

The sample holds a few counts of this clonotype. A junction boundary mismatches the germline segment, possibly from a read error. This chain uses TRBV25-1 with TRBJ2-7; no definite D call. The CDR3 is 13 residues long. Per the germline V gene, CDR1 is MGHDK and CDR2 is SYGVNS. CDR3 sequence reads: CAGSGVYSYEQYF. CDR3 DNA sequence: TGTGCCGGCAGTGGGGTGTATTCCTACGAGCAGTACTTC.

This clonotype was found a few times. The genes are TRBV7-8 and TRBJ1-2; possible D gene TRBD1, 6 bases. Trimming pared 4 bases from V and 6 bases from J, leaving 18 bases between. From germline, CDR1 is SGHVS and CDR2 FQNEAQ. The CDR3 has 15 amino acids. The CDR3 protein is CASSSQTGQNNGYTF. CDR3 nucleotide sequence: TGTGCCAGCAGCTCCCAGACTGGACAGAACAATGGCTACACCTTC. The full variable domain, with the rest looked up from reference TRBV7-8 and TRBJ1-2, is GAGVSQSPRYKVAKRGQDVALRCDPISGHVSLFWYQQALGQGPEFLTYFQNEAQLDKSGLPSDRFFAERPEGSVSTLKIQRTQQEDSAVYLCASSSQTGQNNGYTFGSGTRLTVV.

A few counts support this clonotype. This may arise from a read error, as a much more abundant clone is one base away. The chain has TRBV5-4 and TRBJ1-3; D ambiguous. This CDR3 region has 13 residues. CDR1 SGHNT and CDR2 YYREEE come from the germline V gene (reference sequence). The DNA of the CDR3 is TGTGCCAGCAGCTTGTACGGAGGAAACACCATACATTTT. It is translated as CASSLYGGNTIHF.

Concerning this clonotype itself: The conserved phenylalanine or tryptophan normally closing the CDR3 is absent here, so this likely arose from a read error. The chain has TRBV29-1 and TRBJ2-1; D perhaps matches TRBD1 (7 bases). Germline CDR1 SQVTM, CDR2 ANQGSEA. The CDR3 covers 14 residues. The DNA of the CDR3 is TGCAACGTTGCCGCGGGACAGATCTACAATGGGCAGTTCCTC. Protein: CNVAAGQIYNGQFL.

This chain links TRBV5-6 with TRBJ2-5; D ambiguous. The V end lost 6 bases, the J end lost 1 base, and 10 bases lay between the germline ends. From germline, CDR1 is SGHDT and CDR2 YYEEEE. The CDR3 has 13 residues. CDR3 sequence reads: CASTTLVQETQYF. The CDR3 DNA reads TGTGCCAGCACGACATTGGTCCAAGAGACCCAGTACTTC.